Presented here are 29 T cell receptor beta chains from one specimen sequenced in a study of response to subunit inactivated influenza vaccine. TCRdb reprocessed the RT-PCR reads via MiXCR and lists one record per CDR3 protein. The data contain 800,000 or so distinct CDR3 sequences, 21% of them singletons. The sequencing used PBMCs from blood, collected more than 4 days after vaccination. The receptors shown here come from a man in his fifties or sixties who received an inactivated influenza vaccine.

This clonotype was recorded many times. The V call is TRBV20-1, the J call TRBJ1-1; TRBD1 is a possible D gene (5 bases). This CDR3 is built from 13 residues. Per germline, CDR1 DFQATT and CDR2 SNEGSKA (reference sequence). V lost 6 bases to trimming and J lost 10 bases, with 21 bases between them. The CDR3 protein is CSASQGVGRGAFF. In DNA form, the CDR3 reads TGCAGTGCGAGCCAGGGTGTGGGTCGGGGAGCTTTCTTT.

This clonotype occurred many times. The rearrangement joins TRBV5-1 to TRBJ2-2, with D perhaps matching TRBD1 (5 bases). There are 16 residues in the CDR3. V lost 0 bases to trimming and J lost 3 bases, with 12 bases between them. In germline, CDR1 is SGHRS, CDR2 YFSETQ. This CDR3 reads CASSLGDLRDTGELFF. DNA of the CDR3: TGCGCCAGCAGCTTGGGGGATCTCAGGGACACCGGGGAGCTGTTTTTT.

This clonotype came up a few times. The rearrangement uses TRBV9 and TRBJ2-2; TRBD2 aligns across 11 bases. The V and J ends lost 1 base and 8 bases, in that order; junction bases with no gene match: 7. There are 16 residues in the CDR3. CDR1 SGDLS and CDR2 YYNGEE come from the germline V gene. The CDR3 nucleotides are TGTGCCAGCAGCGTATCCCTAGCGGGGGGCCGAGGGGAGCTGTTTTTT. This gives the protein CASSVSLAGGRGELFF.

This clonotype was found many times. The CDR3 nucleotides read TGCGCCAGCAGCCAAGATCGGGGCCCTTCCCCCTATGGCTACACCTTC. This translates into CASSQDRGPSPYGYTF. The gene calls are TRBV4-1 and TRBJ1-2, with a tentative D call TRBD1 (5 bases). The CDR3 covers 16 residues. Trimming took 0 bases from V and 4 from J, leaving 15 bases between them. Germline V CDR1 and CDR2: MGHRA, YSYEKL.

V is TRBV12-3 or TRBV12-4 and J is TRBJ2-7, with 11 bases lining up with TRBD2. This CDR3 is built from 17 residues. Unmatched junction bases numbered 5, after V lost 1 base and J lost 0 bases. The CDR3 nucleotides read TGTGCCAGCAGTTTAGGACTAGCGGGGCTCCTCTCCTACGAGCAGTACTTC. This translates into CASSLGLAGLLSYEQYF.

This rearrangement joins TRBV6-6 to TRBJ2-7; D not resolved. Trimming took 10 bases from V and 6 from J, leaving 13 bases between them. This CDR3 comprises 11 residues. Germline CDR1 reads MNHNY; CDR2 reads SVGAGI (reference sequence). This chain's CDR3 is CATGLLGEQYF. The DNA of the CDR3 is TGTGCCACCGGATTGTTAGGCGAGCAGTACTTC.

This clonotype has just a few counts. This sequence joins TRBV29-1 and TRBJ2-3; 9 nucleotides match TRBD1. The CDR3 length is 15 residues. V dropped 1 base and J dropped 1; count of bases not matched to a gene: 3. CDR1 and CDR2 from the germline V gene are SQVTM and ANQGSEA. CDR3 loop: CSVEATGGGTDTQYF. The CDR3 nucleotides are TGCAGCGTTGAAGCAACAGGGGGCGGCACAGATACGCAGTATTTT.

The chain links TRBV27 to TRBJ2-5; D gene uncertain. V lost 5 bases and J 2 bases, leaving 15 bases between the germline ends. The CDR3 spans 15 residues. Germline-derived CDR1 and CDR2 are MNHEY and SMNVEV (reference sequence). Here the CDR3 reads CASSAYGSSQETQYF. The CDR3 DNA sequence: TGTGCCAGCAGTGCCTACGGGTCATCACAAGAGACCCAGTACTTC.

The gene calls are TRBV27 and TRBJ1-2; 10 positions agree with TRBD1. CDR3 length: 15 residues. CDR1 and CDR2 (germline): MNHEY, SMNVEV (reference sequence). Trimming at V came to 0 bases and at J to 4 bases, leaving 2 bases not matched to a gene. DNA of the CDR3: TGTGCCAGCAGTTTATCCGGGACAGGGGTCTATGGCTACACCTTC. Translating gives CASSLSGTGVYGYTF.

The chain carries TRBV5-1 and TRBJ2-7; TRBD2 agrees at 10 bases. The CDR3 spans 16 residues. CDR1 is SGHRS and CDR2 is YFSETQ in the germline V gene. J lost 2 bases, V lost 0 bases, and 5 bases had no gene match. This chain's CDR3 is CASSLATLAGPYEQYF. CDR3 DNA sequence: TGCGCCAGCAGCTTGGCAACACTAGCGGGGCCCTACGAGCAGTACTTC.

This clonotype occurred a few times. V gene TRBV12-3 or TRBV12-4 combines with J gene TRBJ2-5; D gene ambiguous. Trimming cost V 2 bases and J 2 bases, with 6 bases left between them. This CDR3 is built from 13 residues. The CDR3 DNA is TGTGCCAGCAGTTTACAGATTCAAGAGACCCAGTACTTC. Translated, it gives CASSLQIQETQYF.

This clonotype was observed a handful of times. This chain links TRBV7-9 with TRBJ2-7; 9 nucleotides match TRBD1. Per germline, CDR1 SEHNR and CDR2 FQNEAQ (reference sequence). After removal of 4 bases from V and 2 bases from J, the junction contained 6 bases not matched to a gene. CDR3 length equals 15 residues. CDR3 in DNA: TGTGCCAGCAGCTCGGGACAGGGAATAACCTACGAGCAGTACTTC. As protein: CASSSGQGITYEQYF.

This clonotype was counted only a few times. The CDR3 bases are TGTGCCAGCAGTCCGATGCGGGAGGATACGCAGTATTTT. Amino acids: CASSPMREDTQYF. J is TRBJ2-3 and V is TRBV12-3 or TRBV12-4, with 7 positions matching TRBD2. This CDR3 is built from 13 residues. Trimming at V came to 5 bases and at J to 6 bases, leaving 5 bases not matched to a gene.

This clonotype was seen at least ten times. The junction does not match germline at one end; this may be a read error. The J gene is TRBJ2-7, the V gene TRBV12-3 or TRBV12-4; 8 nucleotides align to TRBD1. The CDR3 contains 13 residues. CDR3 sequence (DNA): TGCGCCAGCAGCCGGGACAGGACCTACGAGCAGTACTTC. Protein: CASSRDRTYEQYF.

CDR3 amino acids: CSASPNIGTGYEKLFF. CDR3 DNA sequence: TGCAGTGCTAGCCCTAACATCGGGACAGGTTATGAAAAACTGTTTTTT. The chain couples TRBV20-1 to TRBJ1-4, with 8 positions matching TRBD1. V trimming: 3 bases; J trimming: 6 bases; junction bases outside the gene matches: 12. This CDR3 comprises 16 residues. From germline, CDR1 is DFQATT and CDR2 SNEGSKA (reference sequence).

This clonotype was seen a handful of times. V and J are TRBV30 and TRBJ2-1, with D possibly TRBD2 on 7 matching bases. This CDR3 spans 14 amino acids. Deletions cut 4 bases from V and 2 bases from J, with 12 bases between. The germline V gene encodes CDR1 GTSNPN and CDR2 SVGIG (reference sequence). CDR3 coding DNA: TGTGCCTGGAATTGGGGGGGCCCCTACAATGAGCAGTTCTTC. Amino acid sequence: CAWNWGGPYNEQFF.

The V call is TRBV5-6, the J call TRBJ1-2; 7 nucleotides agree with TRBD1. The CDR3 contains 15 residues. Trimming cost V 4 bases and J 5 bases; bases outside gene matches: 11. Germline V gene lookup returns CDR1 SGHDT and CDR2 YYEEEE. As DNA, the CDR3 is TGTGCCAGCAGCCGGGACAGCTCCAAACCTTATGGCTACACCTTC. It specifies CASSRDSSKPYGYTF.

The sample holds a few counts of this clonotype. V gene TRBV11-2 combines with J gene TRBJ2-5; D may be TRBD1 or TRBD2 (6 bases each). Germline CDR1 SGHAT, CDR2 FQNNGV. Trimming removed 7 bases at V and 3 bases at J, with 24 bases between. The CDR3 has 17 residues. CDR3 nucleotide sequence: TGTGCCAGCAACGCCGACAGGAGCGGGCTGGGGAAAGAGACCCAGTACTTC. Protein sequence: CASNADRSGLGKETQYF.

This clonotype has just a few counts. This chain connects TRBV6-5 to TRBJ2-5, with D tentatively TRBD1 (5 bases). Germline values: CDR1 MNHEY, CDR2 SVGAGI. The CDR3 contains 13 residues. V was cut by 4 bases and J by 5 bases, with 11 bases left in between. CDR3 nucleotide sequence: TGTGCCAGCAGTTCCTTCAGGGTGGAGACCCAGTACTTC. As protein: CASSSFRVETQYF.

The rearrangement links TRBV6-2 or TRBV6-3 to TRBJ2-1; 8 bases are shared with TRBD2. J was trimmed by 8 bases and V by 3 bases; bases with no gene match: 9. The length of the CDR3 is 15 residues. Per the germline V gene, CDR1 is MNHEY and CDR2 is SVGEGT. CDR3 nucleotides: TGTGCCAGCAGTTATGGGCTAGCGGGCAGGGATGAGCAGTTCTTC. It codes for CASSYGLAGRDEQFF.

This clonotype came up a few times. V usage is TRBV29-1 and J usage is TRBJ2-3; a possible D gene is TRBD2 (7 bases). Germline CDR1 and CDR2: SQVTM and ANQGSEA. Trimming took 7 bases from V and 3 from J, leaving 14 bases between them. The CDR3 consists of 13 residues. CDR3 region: CSGGGRTTDTQYF. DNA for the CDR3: TGCAGCGGGGGGGGCCGCACTACAGATACGCAGTATTTT.

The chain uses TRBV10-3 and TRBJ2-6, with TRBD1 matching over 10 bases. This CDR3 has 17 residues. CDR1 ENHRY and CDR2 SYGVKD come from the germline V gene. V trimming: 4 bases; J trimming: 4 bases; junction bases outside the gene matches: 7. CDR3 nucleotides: TGTGCCATCAGTGTGCCGGGACAGGGGAACGGGGCCAACGTCCTGACTTTC. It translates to CAISVPGQGNGANVLTF.

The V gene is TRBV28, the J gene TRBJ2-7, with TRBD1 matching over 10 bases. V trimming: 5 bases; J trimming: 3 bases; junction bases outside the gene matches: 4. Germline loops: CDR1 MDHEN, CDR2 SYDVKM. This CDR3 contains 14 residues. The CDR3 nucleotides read TGTGCCAGCAGTAGGACAGGGGGGGGCTACGAGCAGTACTTC. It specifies CASSRTGGGYEQYF.

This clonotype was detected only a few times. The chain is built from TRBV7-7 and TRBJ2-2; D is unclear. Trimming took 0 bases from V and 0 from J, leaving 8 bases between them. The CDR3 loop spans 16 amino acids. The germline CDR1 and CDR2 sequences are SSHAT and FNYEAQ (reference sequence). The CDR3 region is CASSLALQANTGELFF. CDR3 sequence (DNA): TGTGCCAGCAGCTTAGCGCTGCAAGCGAACACCGGGGAGCTGTTTTTT.

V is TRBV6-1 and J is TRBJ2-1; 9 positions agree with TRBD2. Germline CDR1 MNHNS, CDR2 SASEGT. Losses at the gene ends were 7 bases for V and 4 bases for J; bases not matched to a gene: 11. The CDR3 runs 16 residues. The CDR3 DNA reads TGTGCCAGCACACAGAAGGGACTAGCATCTTACAATGAGCAGTTCTTC. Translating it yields CASTQKGLASYNEQFF.

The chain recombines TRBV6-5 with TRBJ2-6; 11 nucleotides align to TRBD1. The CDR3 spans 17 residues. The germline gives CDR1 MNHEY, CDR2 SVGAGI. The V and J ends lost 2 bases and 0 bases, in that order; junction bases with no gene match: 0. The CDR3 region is CASSYGTGGSGANVLTF. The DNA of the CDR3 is TGTGCCAGCAGTTACGGGACAGGGGGCTCTGGGGCCAACGTCCTGACTTTC.

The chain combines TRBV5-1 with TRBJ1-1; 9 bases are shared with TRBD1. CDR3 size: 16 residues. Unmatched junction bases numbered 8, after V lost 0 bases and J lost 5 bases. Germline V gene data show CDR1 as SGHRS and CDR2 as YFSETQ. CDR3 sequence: CASSLVGTGSMTEAFF. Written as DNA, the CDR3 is TGCGCCAGCAGCTTGGTAGGGACAGGGAGTATGACTGAAGCTTTCTTT.

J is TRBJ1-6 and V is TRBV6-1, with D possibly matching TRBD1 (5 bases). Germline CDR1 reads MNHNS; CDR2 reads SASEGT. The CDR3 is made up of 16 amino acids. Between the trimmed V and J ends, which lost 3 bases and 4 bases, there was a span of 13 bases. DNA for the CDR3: TGTGCCAGCAGTGACCCGATGGGGCGATATAATTCACCCCTCCACTTT. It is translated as CASSDPMGRYNSPLHF.

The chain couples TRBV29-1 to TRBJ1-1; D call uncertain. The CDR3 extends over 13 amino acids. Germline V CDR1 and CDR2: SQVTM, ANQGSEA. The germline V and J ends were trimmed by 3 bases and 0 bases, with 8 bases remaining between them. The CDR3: CSVDRALNTEAFF. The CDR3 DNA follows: TGCAGCGTTGATCGGGCCCTGAACACTGAAGCTTTCTTT.